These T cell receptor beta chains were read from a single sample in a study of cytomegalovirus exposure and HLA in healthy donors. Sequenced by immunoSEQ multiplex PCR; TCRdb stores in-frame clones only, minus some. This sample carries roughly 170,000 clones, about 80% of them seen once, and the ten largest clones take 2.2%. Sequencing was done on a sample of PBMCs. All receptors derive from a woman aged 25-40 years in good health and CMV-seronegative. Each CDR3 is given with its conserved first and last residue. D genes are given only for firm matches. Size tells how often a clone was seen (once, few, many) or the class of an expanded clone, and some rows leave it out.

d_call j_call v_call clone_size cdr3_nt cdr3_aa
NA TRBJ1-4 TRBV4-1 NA TGCGCCAGCAGCCATTTGCTTGGGGCCGGTAAAGAAAAACTGTTTTTT CASSHLLGAGKEKLFF
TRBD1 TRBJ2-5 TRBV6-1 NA TGTGCCAGCAACTCCGCAGGGGGCCTACAAGAGACCCAGTACTTC CASNSAGGLQETQYF
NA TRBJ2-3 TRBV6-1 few TGTGCCAGCAGTGTCTACCGGGACTCAGGCACAGATACGCAGTATTTT CASSVYRDSGTDTQYF
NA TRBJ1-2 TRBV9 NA TGTGCCAGCAGCCCCCGTCAAGGGGAGGGCTATGGCTACACCTTC CASSPRQGEGYGYTF
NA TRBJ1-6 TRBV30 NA TGTGCCTGGAGTGTACGGCCTCCCGGCGGGAATTCACCCCTCCACTTT CAWSVRPPGGNSPLHF
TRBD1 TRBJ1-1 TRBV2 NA TGTGCCAGCAGGACCGGGACAGGGGGCGCAGGGAGCAACACTGAAGCTTTCTTT CASRTGTGGAGSNTEAFF
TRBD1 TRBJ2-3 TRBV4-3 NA TGCGCCAGCAGCCAAGCGGTAGGGGGCTTCGGCACAGATACGCAGTATTTT CASSQAVGGFGTDTQYF
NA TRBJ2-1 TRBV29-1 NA TGCAGCGCACAAAGGGGGTACAATGAGCAGTTCTTC CSAQRGYNEQFF
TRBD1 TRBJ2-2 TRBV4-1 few TGCGCCAGCAGCCATGCACCGGGACAGATGAACACCGGGGAGCTGTTTTTT CASSHAPGQMNTGELFF
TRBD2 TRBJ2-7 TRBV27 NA TGTGCCAGCAGACGAGGGCCTAGCGGGAGTAGCCCGTACGAGCAGTACTTC CASRRGPSGSSPYEQYF
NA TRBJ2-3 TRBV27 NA TGTGCCAGCAGTTTGGGCCCCATAGGCACAGATACGCAGTATTTT CASSLGPIGTDTQYF
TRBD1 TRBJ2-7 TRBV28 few TGTGCCAGCAGTACAGGGGTTAGATCCTACGAGCAGTACTTC CASSTGVRSYEQYF
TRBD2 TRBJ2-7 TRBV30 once TGTGCCTGGACTCCAGAGAGACCCGGGAGGAGCTCCTACGAGCAGTACTTC CAWTPERPGRSSYEQYF
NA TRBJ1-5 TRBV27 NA TGTGCCAGCAGTAGGGGGGGTCTTATTAATAGCAATCAGCCCCAGCATTTT CASSRGGLINSNQPQHF
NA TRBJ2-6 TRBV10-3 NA TGTGCCATCAGTCCTTCAGGGGCCTCTGGGGCCAACGTCCTGACTTTC CAISPSGASGANVLTF
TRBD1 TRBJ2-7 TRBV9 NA TGTGCCAGCAGCGCATGGGACAGGGTTATCCCCTACGAGCAGTACTTC CASSAWDRVIPYEQYF
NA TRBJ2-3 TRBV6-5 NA TGTGCCAGCAAGTTTGCTACAGGCACAGATACGCAGTATTTT CASKFATGTDTQYF
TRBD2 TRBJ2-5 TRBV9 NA TGTGCCAGCAGCACTAGCGGGGGGGCGTGGGAGACCCAGTACTTC CASSTSGGAWETQYF
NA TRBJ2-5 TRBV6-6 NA TGTGCCAGCAGTCGAGACTCCGACAGTGAAGAGACCCAGTACTTC CASSRDSDSEETQYF
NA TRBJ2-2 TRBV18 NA TGTGCCAGCTCTTACGGACTGAACACCGGGGAGCTGTTTTTT CASSYGLNTGELFF
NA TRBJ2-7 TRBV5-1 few TGCGCCAGCAGCTTGGAAGCCCGAGGTCCCTACGAGCAGTACTTC CASSLEARGPYEQYF
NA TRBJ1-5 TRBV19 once TGTGCCAGTAGCGTAACAGGGCCCAATCAGCCCCAGCATTTT CASSVTGPNQPQHF
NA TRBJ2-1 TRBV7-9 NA TGTGCCAGCATCGGAGGGCCTTTGAATGAGCAGTTCTTC CASIGGPLNEQFF
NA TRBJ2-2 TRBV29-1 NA TGCAGCGTTGTGGGCGACACCGGGGAGCTGTTTTTT CSVVGDTGELFF
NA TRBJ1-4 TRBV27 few TGTGCCAGCAGTTTAAACAGGCTGGGAACTAATGAAAAACTGTTTTTT CASSLNRLGTNEKLFF
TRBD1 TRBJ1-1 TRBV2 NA TGTGCCAGCAGTGAACGTCCCGGGACAGGGCCTGAAGCTTTCTTT CASSERPGTGPEAFF
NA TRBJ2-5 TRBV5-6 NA TGTGCCAGCAGCCTGTTCGCGGGTCCGTACCAAGAGACCCAGTACTTC CASSLFAGPYQETQYF
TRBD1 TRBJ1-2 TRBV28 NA TGTGCCAGCAGTTGGTCCGGGACAGGGAACTATGGCTACACCTTC CASSWSGTGNYGYTF
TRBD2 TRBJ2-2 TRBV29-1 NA TGCAGCGTTACTAGCGGGGGGGGCAACACCGGGGAGCTGTTTTTT CSVTSGGGNTGELFF
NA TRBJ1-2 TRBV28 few TGTGCCAGCAATCAGGGAAATGGCTACACCTTC CASNQGNGYTF
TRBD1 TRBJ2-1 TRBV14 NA TGTGCCAGCAGCCCAACAGGGGGAATCTACAATGAGCAGTTCTTC CASSPTGGIYNEQFF
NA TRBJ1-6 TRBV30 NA TGTGCCTGGAAAACAGGGAATAATTCACCCCTCCACTTT CAWKTGNNSPLHF
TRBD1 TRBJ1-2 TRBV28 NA TGTGCCAGCAGTGAAAGCGCGTCGGACAGGTTTGATGGCTACACCTTC CASSESASDRFDGYTF
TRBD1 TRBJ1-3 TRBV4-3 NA TGCGCCAGCAGCCACGGACAGGCCTTAACCCCCGGAAACACCATATATTTT CASSHGQALTPGNTIYF
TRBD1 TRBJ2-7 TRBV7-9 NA TGTGCCAGCAGCTTCCCGGACAGGGGAGACGAGCAGTACTTC CASSFPDRGDEQYF
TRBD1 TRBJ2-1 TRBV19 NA TGTGCCAGTAGTTCCGACCCTGGACAGGGCTGGCACAATGAGCAGTTCTTC CASSSDPGQGWHNEQFF
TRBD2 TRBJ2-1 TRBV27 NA TGTGCCAGCATCTCCCTAGCGGGGGGGGTGGGCGAGCAGTTCTTC CASISLAGGVGEQFF
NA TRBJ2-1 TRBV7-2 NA TGTGCCAGCAGCTTGTTTTTAGTGCGGGAGCAGTTCTTC CASSLFLVREQFF
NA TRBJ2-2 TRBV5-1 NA TGCGCCAGCAGCCCCCTAGGACAGCCGAACACCGGGGAGCTGTTTTTT CASSPLGQPNTGELFF